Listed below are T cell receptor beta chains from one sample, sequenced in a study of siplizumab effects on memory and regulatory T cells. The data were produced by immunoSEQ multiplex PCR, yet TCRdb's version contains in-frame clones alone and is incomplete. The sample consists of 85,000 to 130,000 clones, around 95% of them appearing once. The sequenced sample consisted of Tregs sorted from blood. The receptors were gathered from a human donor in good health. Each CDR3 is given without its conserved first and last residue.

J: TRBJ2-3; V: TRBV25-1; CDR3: ASSGREPTHTQY
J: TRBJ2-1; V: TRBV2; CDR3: ASSESPNEQF
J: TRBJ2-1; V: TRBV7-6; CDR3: ASSLGKGPSSSYNEQF
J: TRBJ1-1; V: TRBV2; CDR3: ASSTGGEDTEAF
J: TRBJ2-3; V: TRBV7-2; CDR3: ASSLEVGQGEIIDTQY
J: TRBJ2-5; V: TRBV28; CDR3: ASMRGGETQY
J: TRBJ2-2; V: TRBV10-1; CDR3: ASSDTGYTGELF
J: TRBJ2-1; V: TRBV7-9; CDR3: ASSLVSFSAGGNEQF
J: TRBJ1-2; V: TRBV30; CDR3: AWSVSYGYT
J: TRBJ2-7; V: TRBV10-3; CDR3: AISETTPWGQGAYEQY
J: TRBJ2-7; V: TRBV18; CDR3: ASSPGQGVYEQY
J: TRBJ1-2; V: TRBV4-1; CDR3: ASSQAEGYSNYNGYT
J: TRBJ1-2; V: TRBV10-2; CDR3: ASSESRGVYGYT
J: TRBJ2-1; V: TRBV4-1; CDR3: ASSQDSPFVPSYNEQF
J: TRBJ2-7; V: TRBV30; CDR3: AWKLAGGHEQY
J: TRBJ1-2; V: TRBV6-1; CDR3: ASSVQLLYGYT
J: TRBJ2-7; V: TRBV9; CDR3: ASSVGVAAYEQY
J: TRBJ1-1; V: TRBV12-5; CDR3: ASGNSGQIGLDTEAF
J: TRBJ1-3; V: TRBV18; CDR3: ASSQASRGNTIY
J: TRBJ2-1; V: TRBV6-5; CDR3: ASSRGQGAGEQF
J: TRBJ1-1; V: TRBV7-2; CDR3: ASRRTGGREVEAF
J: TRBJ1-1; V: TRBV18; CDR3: ASSLRQGNTEAF
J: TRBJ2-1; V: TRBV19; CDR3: ASHDRFNEQF
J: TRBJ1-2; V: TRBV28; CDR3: ASRTGVASNYGYT
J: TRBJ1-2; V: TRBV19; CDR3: ASTLVRGNYGYT
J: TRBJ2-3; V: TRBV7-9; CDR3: ASSLAGSADTQY
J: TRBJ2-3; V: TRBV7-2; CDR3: ASSLPSGSTDTQY
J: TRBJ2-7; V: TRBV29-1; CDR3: SVVAGSVGEQY
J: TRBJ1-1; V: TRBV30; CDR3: AWSVPFNLANTEAF
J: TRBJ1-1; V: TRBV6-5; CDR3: ASSEEVFAF
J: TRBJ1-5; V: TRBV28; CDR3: ASSFIFAGRGQPQH
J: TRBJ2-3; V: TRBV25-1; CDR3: ASTTDGMLTDTQY
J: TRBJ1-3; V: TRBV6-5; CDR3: ASSYAFGGSGNTIY
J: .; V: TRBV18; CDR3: ASSRAGEDYEQY
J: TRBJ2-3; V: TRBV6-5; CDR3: ASSYSTIGRNTQY